This T cell receptor (beta chain) was sequenced in a study of blood T cell repertoires in COVID-19. Whole-study context: Donors in the United States, Italy and Spain gave samples during acute or convalescent COVID-19.

The CDR3 runs to 15 residues. Germline V CDR1 and CDR2: DFQATT, SNEGSKA (reference sequence). The junction had 8 bases not matched to a gene; V was cut back by 3 bases and J by 3 bases. Method: immunoSEQ multiplex PCR; TCRdb's copy keeps in-frame clones and lacks some. Of some 150,000 clones listed, 84% are singletons. The receptor's source is a human donor in a cohort sampled during active COVID-19. J is TRBJ2-5 and V is TRBV20-1, with 9 nucleotides matching TRBD2. The sequencing sample was made of peripheral blood. Here the CDR3 DNA reads TGCAGTGCTAGTAGGCTAGCGGGGACCAAAGAGACCCAGTACTTC. Translating gives CSASRLAGTKETQYF.